A selection of T cell receptor beta chains follows, all from one sample in a study of blood T cell repertoires in COVID-19. Sequencing used immunoSEQ multiplex PCR; TCRdb keeps in-frame clones, though not all of them. The sample includes some 110,000 clones, 82% seen only once; the top ten take 4% to 5.5%. Material for sequencing was peripheral blood. These receptors all stem from a man aged 55 to 70 with acute or convalescent COVID-19. The CDR3 runs from the conserved cysteine through the conserved F or W. D genes are given only for firm matches.

J	V	D	CDR3
TRBJ2-1	TRBV27	TRBD1	CASSPLQGSWNEQFF
TRBJ1-2	TRBV9	NA	CASSVVSSRYGYTF
TRBJ2-1	TRBV5-1	TRBD1	CASSSDRGLISNEQFF
TRBJ1-3	TRBV11-3	NA	CASSLFSSGNTIYF
TRBJ1-2	TRBV9	TRBD1	CASSFGQGDGYTF
TRBJ1-2	TRBV18	TRBD1	CASSPDREKRLVYGYTF
TRBJ2-1	TRBV19	TRBD2	CASSARTSGPNEQFF
TRBJ1-2	TRBV6-5	TRBD1	CASSYGQGGGYTF
TRBJ2-4	TRBV2	TRBD1	CASAGTGSRNIQYF
TRBJ2-4	TRBV18	NA	CASSPSREDIQYF
TRBJ1-6	TRBV11-2	NA	CASSLETDNSPLHF
TRBJ1-5	TRBV27	NA	CASSLTGNQPQHF
TRBJ1-3	TRBV6-1	NA	CASSEQGLENTIYF
TRBJ1-1	TRBV11-1	TRBD1	CASRRQGANTEAFF
TRBJ1-1	TRBV2	NA	CASSEVQGTSAEAFF
TRBJ2-1	TRBV29-1	TRBD2	CSVEGAPERGDNEQFF
TRBJ2-7	TRBV11-1	TRBD2	CASSLPGTSGFYEQYF
TRBJ1-5	TRBV18	NA	CASSLEPGHRGNQPQHF
TRBJ2-1	TRBV27	NA	CASSFGENNEQFF
TRBJ1-1	TRBV5-1	TRBD1	CASSLGPTGGAAFF
TRBJ2-5	TRBV3-1/TRBV3-2	TRBD1	CASSRDREGGETQYF
TRBJ2-5	TRBV7-2	NA	CASSLRRVQERRGTQYF
TRBJ1-6	TRBV7-2	TRBD1	CASSSRGAGGNSPLHF
TRBJ1-2	TRBV18	TRBD1	CASSPIWAGGNDGYTF
TRBJ1-2	TRBV19	NA	CASRRGEGYGYTF
TRBJ1-2	TRBV11-3	NA	CASSLDPLASGYTF
TRBJ2-7	TRBV6-1	NA	CASSDAGRYEQYF
TRBJ1-2	TRBV18	NA	CASSPSTDGYTF
TRBJ2-7	TRBV18	TRBD2	CASSPGGSGEQYF